Listed below are T cell receptor beta chains from one sample, sequenced in a study of T cell responses to AZD1222 COVID-19 vaccine. Sequencing was performed with immunoSEQ multiplex PCR; in TCRdb, only in-frame clones are kept and a portion is missing. The table lists tens of thousands of clones, about 90% of them singletons. This specimen consisted of peripheral blood, obtained on day 0 of AZD1222 vaccination. The receptors were sampled from an adult in good health. The CDR3 runs from the conserved cysteine through the conserved F or W. D genes are given only for firm matches. Size tells how often a clone was seen (once, few, many) or the class of an expanded clone, and some rows leave it out.

clone size: .; D gene: .; J gene: TRBJ1-4; V gene: TRBV4-2; CDR3 DNA: TGTGCCAGCAGCCAGTACAGTGGAAGTAATGAAAAACTGTTTTTT; CDR3 protein: CASSQYSGSNEKLFF
clone size: .; D gene: TRBD2; J gene: TRBJ2-1; V gene: TRBV27; CDR3 DNA: TGTGCCAGCAGTACGACTAGCGGGAGTTATTCCTACAATGAGCAGTTCTTC; CDR3 protein: CASSTTSGSYSYNEQFF
clone size: once; D gene: .; J gene: TRBJ1-1; V gene: TRBV12-3/TRBV12-4; CDR3 DNA: TGTGCCAGCAGTTTGGCAGGGAGCCCTGAAGCTTTCTTT; CDR3 protein: CASSLAGSPEAFF
clone size: few; D gene: .; J gene: TRBJ2-5; V gene: TRBV12-5; CDR3 DNA: TGTGCTAGTGGTTTGGGGAAGAAAGAGACCCAGTACTTC; CDR3 protein: CASGLGKKETQYF
clone size: .; D gene: TRBD1; J gene: TRBJ2-3; V gene: TRBV10-2; CDR3 DNA: TGCGCCAGCAGCAATGGGAACAGGGGATTGCCAGATACGCAGTATTTT; CDR3 protein: CASSNGNRGLPDTQYF
clone size: .; D gene: .; J gene: TRBJ2-1; V gene: TRBV19; CDR3 DNA: TGTGCCAGTAGTATCCGGACAGATCCCAGCAATGAGCAGTTCTTC; CDR3 protein: CASSIRTDPSNEQFF
clone size: .; D gene: .; J gene: TRBJ2-7; V gene: TRBV3-1/TRBV3-2; CDR3 DNA: TGTGCCAGCAGCCAAGATGTCATGGCTAGCCGGGTCAAGCAGTACTTC; CDR3 protein: CASSQDVMASRVKQYF
clone size: .; D gene: TRBD1; J gene: TRBJ2-7; V gene: TRBV27; CDR3 DNA: TGTGCCAGCAGTTTATCCCCGACAGGGAGTGTAGGAGAGCAGTACTTC; CDR3 protein: CASSLSPTGSVGEQYF
clone size: .; D gene: .; J gene: TRBJ1-4; V gene: TRBV27; CDR3 DNA: TGTGCCAGCAGTAGCGCAACTAATGAAAAACTGTTTTTT; CDR3 protein: CASSSATNEKLFF
clone size: .; D gene: .; J gene: TRBJ2-5; V gene: TRBV2; CDR3 DNA: TGTGCCAGCACCCGAAGTCTGGAGACCCAGTACTTC; CDR3 protein: CASTRSLETQYF
clone size: once; D gene: .; J gene: TRBJ1-1; V gene: TRBV2; CDR3 DNA: TGTGCCAGCAGCGCCACCAGCGGAGCTTTCTTT; CDR3 protein: CASSATSGAFF
clone size: few; D gene: .; J gene: TRBJ1-6; V gene: TRBV2; CDR3 DNA: TGTGCCAGCCCAGCGGGGGATTACAATTCACCCCTCCACTTT; CDR3 protein: CASPAGDYNSPLHF
clone size: .; D gene: .; J gene: TRBJ2-4; V gene: TRBV27; CDR3 DNA: TGTGCCAGCAGTGGCCGGGACCCAAACCCCAAAAACATTCAGTACTTC; CDR3 protein: CASSGRDPNPKNIQYF
clone size: few; D gene: .; J gene: TRBJ2-2; V gene: TRBV7-2; CDR3 DNA: TGTGCCAGCAGCTTAAAACGTTCCGGGGGGGAGCTGTTTTTT; CDR3 protein: CASSLKRSGGELFF
clone size: .; D gene: .; J gene: TRBJ1-6; V gene: TRBV27; CDR3 DNA: TGTGCCAGCAGTTTAAGTGGGGTTCTCTCACCCCTCCACTTT; CDR3 protein: CASSLSGVLSPLHF
clone size: .; D gene: .; J gene: TRBJ1-6; V gene: TRBV3-1/TRBV3-2; CDR3 DNA: TGTGCCAGCAGTCAAGAAGGGGGGGGAGTTAATTCACCCCTCCACTTT; CDR3 protein: CASSQEGGGVNSPLHF
clone size: .; D gene: .; J gene: TRBJ1-6; V gene: TRBV19; CDR3 DNA: TGTGCCAGTAGTACCCGACCCCAGTCCCGGGGTTCACCCCTCCACTTT; CDR3 protein: CASSTRPQSRGSPLHF
clone size: .; D gene: .; J gene: TRBJ2-3; V gene: TRBV12-5; CDR3 DNA: TGTGCTAGTGGTTTGGTGTCAGATACGCAGTATTTT; CDR3 protein: CASGLVSDTQYF
clone size: .; D gene: TRBD2; J gene: TRBJ2-7; V gene: TRBV28; CDR3 DNA: TGTGCCAGCAGTTTTGAGGGACTAATCTACGAGCAGTACTTC; CDR3 protein: CASSFEGLIYEQYF
clone size: once; D gene: TRBD1; J gene: TRBJ1-2; V gene: TRBV10-3; CDR3 DNA: TGTGCCATCTCTCAGGGGGCGCACTATGGCTACACCTTC; CDR3 protein: CAISQGAHYGYTF
clone size: .; D gene: TRBD1; J gene: TRBJ2-5; V gene: TRBV3-1/TRBV3-2; CDR3 DNA: TGTGCCAGCAGCCCAGGACAGGGATTAGGAGAGACCCAGTACTTC; CDR3 protein: CASSPGQGLGETQYF
clone size: .; D gene: TRBD2; J gene: TRBJ2-1; V gene: TRBV28; CDR3 DNA: TGTGCCAGCAGTGTTAGCGGGAGGGCCTTCTACAATGAGCAGTTCTTC; CDR3 protein: CASSVSGRAFYNEQFF
clone size: few; D gene: .; J gene: TRBJ2-7; V gene: TRBV19; CDR3 DNA: TGTGCCAGTATGGACACCGGGACGTCCGGTTACGAGCAGTACTTC; CDR3 protein: CASMDTGTSGYEQYF
clone size: .; D gene: TRBD2; J gene: TRBJ2-6; V gene: TRBV7-9; CDR3 DNA: TGTGCCAGCAGCGACCCGGGACTAGCGGGAGGGCCTGGGGCCAACGTCCTGACTTTC; CDR3 protein: CASSDPGLAGGPGANVLTF
clone size: .; D gene: .; J gene: TRBJ2-1; V gene: TRBV2; CDR3 DNA: TGTGCCAGCAGTGAACAGGGCTCCTACAATGAGCAGTTCTTC; CDR3 protein: CASSEQGSYNEQFF
clone size: .; D gene: .; J gene: TRBJ1-4; V gene: TRBV7-6; CDR3 DNA: TGTGCCAGCAGCCTCGGGACAACTAATGAAAAACTGTTTTTT; CDR3 protein: CASSLGTTNEKLFF
clone size: once; D gene: TRBD2; J gene: TRBJ2-3; V gene: TRBV9; CDR3 DNA: TGTGCCAGCAGCCCGTCGGGACTAGCGTATCCAGATACGCAGTATTTT; CDR3 protein: CASSPSGLAYPDTQYF
clone size: .; D gene: .; J gene: TRBJ2-1; V gene: TRBV15; CDR3 DNA: TGTGCCACCAGCAGCAGACATGAGCAGTTCTTC; CDR3 protein: CATSSRHEQFF
clone size: once; D gene: .; J gene: TRBJ2-5; V gene: TRBV18; CDR3 DNA: TGTGCCAGCTCCCTATGGACACAAGAAGAGACCCAGTACTTC; CDR3 protein: CASSLWTQEETQYF
clone size: .; D gene: TRBD2; J gene: TRBJ2-2; V gene: TRBV27; CDR3 DNA: TGTGCCAGCAGTTTCGGACTAGCGGGAGTGAGCGGGGAGCTGTTTTTT; CDR3 protein: CASSFGLAGVSGELFF
clone size: .; D gene: TRBD2; J gene: TRBJ2-7; V gene: TRBV2; CDR3 DNA: TGTGCCAGCAGGTGGAGTAGCGGGAGCACCTACGAGCAGTACTTC; CDR3 protein: CASRWSSGSTYEQYF
clone size: .; D gene: .; J gene: TRBJ1-1; V gene: TRBV21-1; CDR3 DNA: TGTGCCAGCAGCAAAGGAGAGACAGGGGGCGTTACAAACACTGAAGCTTTCTTT; CDR3 protein: CASSKGETGGVTNTEAFF
clone size: .; D gene: .; J gene: TRBJ2-2; V gene: TRBV11-2; CDR3 DNA: TGTGCCAGCAGCTTAGTAGTCTACACCGGGGAGCTGTTTTTT; CDR3 protein: CASSLVVYTGELFF
clone size: .; D gene: .; J gene: TRBJ2-1; V gene: TRBV7-8; CDR3 DNA: TGTGCCAGCAGCTTATCCCAGGGAAGCAATGAGCAGTTCTTC; CDR3 protein: CASSLSQGSNEQFF
clone size: .; D gene: .; J gene: TRBJ2-2; V gene: TRBV12-3/TRBV12-4; CDR3 DNA: TGTGCCAGCAGTTTAGACACCGGGGAGCTGTTTTTT; CDR3 protein: CASSLDTGELFF
clone size: .; D gene: .; J gene: TRBJ1-1; V gene: TRBV18; CDR3 DNA: TGTGCCAGCTCACCTACGGACAACTGGTCTGAAGCTTTCTTT; CDR3 protein: CASSPTDNWSEAFF
clone size: few; D gene: .; J gene: TRBJ1-2; V gene: TRBV28; CDR3 DNA: TGTGCCATCTCGGAGGGGAACTATGGCTACACCTTC; CDR3 protein: CAISEGNYGYTF
clone size: .; D gene: TRBD2; J gene: TRBJ2-1; V gene: TRBV5-4; CDR3 DNA: TGTGCCAGCAGCTTGGGACCTCTTAGCGGGAGCCTGGGTGAGCAGTTCTTC; CDR3 protein: CASSLGPLSGSLGEQFF
clone size: .; D gene: .; J gene: TRBJ2-7; V gene: TRBV27; CDR3 DNA: TGTGCCAGCAGTTTATCTGGGACCCCCATTTTCGGGCAGTACTTC; CDR3 protein: CASSLSGTPIFGQYF
clone size: .; D gene: .; J gene: TRBJ1-1; V gene: TRBV28; CDR3 DNA: TGTGCCAGCAGTCCTGCCCAGAGCACTGAAGCTTTCTTT; CDR3 protein: CASSPAQSTEAFF
clone size: .; D gene: .; J gene: TRBJ1-5; V gene: TRBV6-5; CDR3 DNA: TGTGCCAGCCGGCGAACTTTTAGCAATCAGCCCCAGCATTTT; CDR3 protein: CASRRTFSNQPQHF
clone size: .; D gene: .; J gene: TRBJ1-3; V gene: TRBV9; CDR3 DNA: TGTGCCAGCAGCGCGACAGTCTCTGGAAACACCATATATTTT; CDR3 protein: CASSATVSGNTIYF